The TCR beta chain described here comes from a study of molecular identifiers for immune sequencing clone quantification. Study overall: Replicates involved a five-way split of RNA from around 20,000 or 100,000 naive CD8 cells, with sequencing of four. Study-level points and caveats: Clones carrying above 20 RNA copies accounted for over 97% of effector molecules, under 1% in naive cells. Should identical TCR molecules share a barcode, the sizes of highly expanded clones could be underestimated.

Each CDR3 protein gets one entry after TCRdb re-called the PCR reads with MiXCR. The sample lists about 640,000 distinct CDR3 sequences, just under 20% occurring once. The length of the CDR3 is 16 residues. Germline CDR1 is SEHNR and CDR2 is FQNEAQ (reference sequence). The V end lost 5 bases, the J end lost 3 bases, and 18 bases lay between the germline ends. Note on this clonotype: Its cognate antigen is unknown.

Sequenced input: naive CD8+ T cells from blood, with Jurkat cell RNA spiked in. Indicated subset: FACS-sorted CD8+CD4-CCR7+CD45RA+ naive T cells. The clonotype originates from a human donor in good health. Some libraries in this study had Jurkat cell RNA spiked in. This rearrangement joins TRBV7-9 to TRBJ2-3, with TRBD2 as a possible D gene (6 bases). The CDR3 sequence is CASSPLGGVGTDTQYF. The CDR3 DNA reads TGTGCCAGCAGCCCCCTCGGGGGAGTGGGAACAGATACGCAGTATTTT.